This entry lists 12 T cell receptor beta chains sequenced from one sample in a study of identical twins. TCRdb called the 5' RACE reads again in MiXCR, with one record for every CDR3 protein. The sample has approximately 670,000 distinct CDR3 sequences; 6% to 6.5% are singletons. Sample: naive T cells sorted from blood. The receptor set was obtained from a man aged 18-30 years in good health.

This clonotype was detected a few times. The chain joins TRBV11-2 to TRBJ2-3, with a tentative D call TRBD2 (6 bases). CDR3 length equals 15 residues. The ends were cut back, 4 bases at V and 1 base at J, with 12 bases in the middle. Germline loops: CDR1 SGHAT, CDR2 FQNNGV. The CDR3 spells CASSYEGGGTDTQYF. The CDR3 coding sequence is TGTGCCAGCAGCTACGAGGGAGGCGGCACAGATACGCAGTATTTT. Complete variable domain (other parts from reference TRBV11-2 and TRBJ2-3): EAGVAQSPRYKIIEKRQSVAFWCNPISGHATLYWYQQILGQGPKLLIQFQNNGVVDDSQLPKDRFSAERLKGVDSTLKIQPAKLEDSAVYLCASSYEGGGTDTQYFGPGTRLTVL.

This clonotype was counted at least ten times. The rearrangement uses TRBV29-1 and TRBJ2-1; TRBD1 might be the D (6 bases). In germline, CDR1 is SQVTM, CDR2 ANQGSEA. The CDR3 has 13 amino acids. V lost 2 bases and J 5 bases, leaving 10 bases between the germline ends. CDR3 in amino acids: CSVERRTDNEQFF. The CDR3 nucleotides read TGCAGCGTTGAACGCCGGACAGACAATGAGCAGTTCTTC.

Ten or more counts support this clonotype. The chain recombines TRBV4-2 with TRBJ2-1, with TRBD2 as a possible D gene (5 bases). Deletions cut 0 bases from V and 4 bases from J, with 10 bases between. This CDR3 has 15 amino acids. Germline CDR1 reads LGHNA; CDR2 reads YNFKEQ. CDR3 coding DNA: TGTGCCAGCAGCCAAGATCCCCGGGATTACAATGAGCAGTTCTTC. It codes for CASSQDPRDYNEQFF.

This clonotype was seen once. One end of the junction varies from germline; a read error may be responsible. The chain is built from TRBV5-1 and TRBJ2-3, with a possible D match to TRBD2 (5 bases). This CDR3 has 15 residues. Germline CDR1 and CDR2: SGHRS and YFSETQ. The CDR3 here is CPSSLARGSGDTQYF. DNA of the CDR3: TGCCCCAGCAGCTTGGCCCGGGGTTCGGGAGATACGCAGTATTTT.

Many counts were recorded for this clonotype. The chain joins TRBV4-3 to TRBJ1-2; the D gene is possibly TRBD1 (6 bases). The V gene's germline CDR1 is LGHNA and CDR2 YSLEER. V was trimmed by 2 bases and J by 8 bases, leaving 18 bases between them. This CDR3 has 15 amino acids. CDR3 DNA: TGCGCCAGCAGCCAATCCCCCCGGGGCGGGACAGGCTACACCTTC. Amino acids: CASSQSPRGGTGYTF.

This clonotype was counted between two and nine times. This chain links TRBV12-3 or TRBV12-4 with TRBJ2-5; D call uncertain. Trimming shortened V by 9 bases and J by 4 bases, and 18 bases separated the two germline ends. The length of the CDR3 is 14 residues. The CDR3 loop reads CASQPGLVGETQYF. The DNA of the CDR3 is TGTGCCAGTCAACCGGGCCTCGTTGGAGAGACCCAGTACTTC.

This chain connects TRBV15 to TRBJ2-1; D is unresolved. Germline V gives CDR1 LNHNV, CDR2 YYDKDF (reference sequence). Trimming took off 2 bases at V and 1 base at J, with 6 bases between the two ends. The CDR3 sequence is 14 residues long. The CDR3 loop is CATSRLVSYNEQFF. The CDR3 nucleotides read TGTGCCACCAGCAGACTAGTTTCCTACAATGAGCAGTTCTTC.

This clonotype was found many times. The chain combines TRBV28 with TRBJ1-1; TRBD1 matches at 8 bases. Germline V gives CDR1 MDHEN, CDR2 SYDVKM. This CDR3 region has 14 residues. J gave up 7 bases and V 2 bases, and 6 bases lay outside the gene matches. The CDR3 protein is CASSLPQGAGEAFF. CDR3 nucleotides: TGTGCCAGCAGTTTACCTCAGGGGGCGGGTGAAGCTTTCTTT.

This clonotype was counted ten times or more. CDR3 amino acids: CASTQDNQPQHF. CDR3 nucleotide sequence: TGTGCCAGCACCCAGGACAATCAGCCCCAGCATTTT. The rearrangement uses TRBV12-3 or TRBV12-4 and TRBJ1-5, with unresolved D. The CDR3 is 12 residues long. V lost 7 bases to trimming and J lost 3 bases, with 7 bases between them.

The CDR3 coding sequence is TGTGCCAGCAGCCAGAGGACAGACTATGGCTACACCTTC. Its translation is CASSQRTDYGYTF. The genes are TRBV14 and TRBJ1-2; D is perhaps TRBD1 (6 bases). The CDR3 is 13 amino acids. The germline V gene has CDR1 SGHDN and CDR2 FVKESK. V lost 3 bases, J lost 3 bases, and 8 bases lay in between.

This clonotype was detected ten times or more. This chain uses TRBV5-1 with TRBJ1-1; TRBD1 might be the D (5 bases). The CDR3 covers 14 residues. V lost 0 bases and J lost 4, with 10 bases in between. The germline V gene encodes CDR1 SGHRS and CDR2 YFSETQ. DNA of the CDR3: TGCGCCAGCAGCTTGGAGGCAGGGACCACTGAAGCTTTCTTT. This sequence encodes CASSLEAGTTEAFF.

This clonotype was seen ten or more times. This chain links TRBV12-3 or TRBV12-4 with TRBJ2-3; D is ambiguous. Trimming removed 4 bases at V and 8 bases at J, with 13 bases between. There are 13 residues in the CDR3. CDR3 loop: CASSSTGPGTQYF. As DNA, the CDR3 is TGTGCCAGCAGTTCCACGGGTCCGGGTACGCAGTATTTT.